This T cell receptor (beta chain) was documented in a study of blood T cells in healthy people across ages. Notes on the study in general: Age showed a roughly linear inverse relationship with TCR beta diversity per million T cells.

Only a few counts were recorded for this clonotype. The target antigen is unknown. This CDR3 comprises 16 residues. Germline-derived CDR1 and CDR2 are SGHTA and FQGNSA. The V segment lost 2 bases and the J segment 2 bases; nucleotides outside the gene matches: 7. For the second PCR, which ran for 7 to 11 cycles, a sample-barcoded 5' primer and a J-beta primer mix were used. A template-switch adaptor with 12 random nucleotides tagged each cDNA molecule. TCRdb fed the 5' RACE reads into MiXCR, producing one record per CDR3 protein. The sample lists approximately 800,000 distinct CDR3 sequences; about 55% were seen once.

The sequence was obtained from a man older than 75 in good health. The chain employs TRBV7-2 and TRBJ2-3; TRBD2 matches at 7 bases. Sequencing input: blood. The CDR3 spells CASSLSGTTLTDTQYF. As DNA, the CDR3 is TGTGCCAGCAGCTTATCGGGGACTACCCTCACAGATACGCAGTATTTT.